The clone carrying this T cell receptor beta chain occurred many times. CDR3 size: 16 residues. Germline loops: CDR1 SGHTA, CDR2 FQGNSA. The germline V and J ends were trimmed by 0 bases and 0 bases, with 9 bases remaining between them. Thyroid surgery was performed in patients who had received no treatment beforehand. TCRdb called clones again from the PCR reads with MiXCR. Among about 59,000 clones listed, 16% were seen once. This record comes from a study of metastatic and nonmetastatic thyroid tumors. Sequencing used blood. The gene calls are TRBV7-2 and TRBJ1-3; tentatively, D is TRBD1 (6 bases). The sequence was obtained from a male donor with papillary thyroid cancer or a benign thyroid nodule (not recorded which). Some clones in this sample may be carry-over from other donors' samples. The CDR3 bases are TGTGCCAGCAGCTTAGCCGACAGGATCTCTGGAAACACCATATATTTT. Encoded protein: CASSLADRISGNTIYF.